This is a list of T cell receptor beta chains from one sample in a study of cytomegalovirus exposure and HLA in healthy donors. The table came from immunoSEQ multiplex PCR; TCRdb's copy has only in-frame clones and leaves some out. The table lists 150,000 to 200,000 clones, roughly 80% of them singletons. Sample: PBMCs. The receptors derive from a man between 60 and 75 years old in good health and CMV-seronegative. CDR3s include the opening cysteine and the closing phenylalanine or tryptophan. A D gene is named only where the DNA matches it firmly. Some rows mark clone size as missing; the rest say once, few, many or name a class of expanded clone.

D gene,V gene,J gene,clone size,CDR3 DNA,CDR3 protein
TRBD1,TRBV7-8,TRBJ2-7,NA,TGTGCCAGCAGGAGGGACAGCTCCTACGAGCAGTACTTC,CASRRDSSYEQYF
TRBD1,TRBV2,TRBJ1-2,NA,TGTGCCAGCAGTGAAGTTCAGGGGGCCCGAGGCTACACCTTC,CASSEVQGARGYTF
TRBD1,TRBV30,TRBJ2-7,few,TGTGCCTGTTCGACAGGGTACGAGCAGTACTTC,CACSTGYEQYF
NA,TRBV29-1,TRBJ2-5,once,TGCAGCGTTCAGGGTTCTCAAGAGACCCAGTACTTC,CSVQGSQETQYF
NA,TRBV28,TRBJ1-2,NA,TGTGCCAGTCGATGGGGGGGGTATGGCTACACCTTC,CASRWGGYGYTF
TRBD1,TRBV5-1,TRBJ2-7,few,TGCGCCAGCAGCTCCGCCGGGACAGGGGCCTACGAGCAGTACTTC,CASSSAGTGAYEQYF
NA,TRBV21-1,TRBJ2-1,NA,TGTGCCAGCAGCAAAGGCGGCGACAGACAAAATGAGCAGTTCTTC,CASSKGGDRQNEQFF
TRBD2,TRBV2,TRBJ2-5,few,TGTGCCAGCAGTGTTAATAGGTGGGGGGGCCAAGAGACCCAGTACTTC,CASSVNRWGGQETQYF
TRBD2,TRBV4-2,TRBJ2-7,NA,TGTGCCAGCAGCCAAGAAACAGCTTGGACTAGCGGGAGGGCCTACGAGCAGTACTTC,CASSQETAWTSGRAYEQYF
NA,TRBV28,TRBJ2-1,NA,TGTGCCAGCAGTGTGACAGCCCCACCCTCCTACAATGAGCAGTTCTTC,CASSVTAPPSYNEQFF
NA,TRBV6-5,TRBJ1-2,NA,TGTGCCAGCAGAGGCGGACAAGGTGGCTATGGCTACACCTTC,CASRGGQGGYGYTF
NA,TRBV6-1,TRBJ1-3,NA,TGTGCCAGCAGTGAAGAAGCGGCCAGCTCTGGAAACACCATATATTTT,CASSEEAASSGNTIYF
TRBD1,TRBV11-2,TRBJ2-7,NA,TGTGCCAGCAGCTTAGATTCAGGACAGGGGGCGTCCTACGAGCAGTACTTC,CASSLDSGQGASYEQYF
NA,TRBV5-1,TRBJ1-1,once,TGCGCCAGCAGCACACAACTGAACACTGAAGCTTTCTTT,CASSTQLNTEAFF
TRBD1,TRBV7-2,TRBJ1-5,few,TGTGCCAGCCTGGGGCACAGGGGGCGCGGGCAGCCCCAGCATTTT,CASLGHRGRGQPQHF
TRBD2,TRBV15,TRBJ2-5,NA,TGTGCCACCAGCAGAGTGGGACTAGCGAATGAAGAGACCCAGTACTTC,CATSRVGLANEETQYF
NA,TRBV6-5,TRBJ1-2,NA,TGTGCCAGTGGACCGGGAAAGGGCTCTGGCTACACCTTC,CASGPGKGSGYTF
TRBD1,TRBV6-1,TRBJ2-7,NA,TGTGCCAGCAGTGAGGACCGGACAGGGCCTCGGGAGCAGTACTTC,CASSEDRTGPREQYF
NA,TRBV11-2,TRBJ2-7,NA,TGTGCCAGCAGCTTGGGCGGGTACTCCTACGAGCAGTACTTC,CASSLGGYSYEQYF
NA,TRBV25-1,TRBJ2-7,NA,TGTGCCAGCAGGGGCCCCGGGGGCTCCTACGAGCAGTACTTC,CASRGPGGSYEQYF
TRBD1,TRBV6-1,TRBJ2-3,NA,TGTGCCAGCAGTGAACGGGACAGGGGATATTTT,CASSERDRGYF
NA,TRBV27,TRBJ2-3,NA,TGTGCCAGCAGTTTATCGAGGAGGGCAGATACGCAGTATTTT,CASSLSRRADTQYF
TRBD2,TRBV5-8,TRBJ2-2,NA,TGTGCCAGCAGCTTGGGACTAGCGGGGAGGACCGGGGAGCTGTTTTTT,CASSLGLAGRTGELFF
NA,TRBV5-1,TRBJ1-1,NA,TGCGCCAGCAGCTCGCTAGGGCCCCTCCCGGGGTCCGCTTTCTTT,CASSSLGPLPGSAFF
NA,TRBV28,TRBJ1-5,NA,TGTGCCAGCAACCTCGTGGCAGTTAGCAATCAGCCCCAGCATTTT,CASNLVAVSNQPQHF
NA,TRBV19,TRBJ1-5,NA,TGTGCCAGTACCCATCAGGGGCCCCGCTCTCAGCCCCAGCATTTT,CASTHQGPRSQPQHF
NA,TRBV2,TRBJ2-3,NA,TGTGCCAGCAGTGACGGGACAAGGGGCTCCACAGATACGCAGTATTTT,CASSDGTRGSTDTQYF
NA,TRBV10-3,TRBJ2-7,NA,TGTGCCATCAAAGGGGGCGGAGGGGGCCTGAACGAGCAGTACTTC,CAIKGGGGGLNEQYF
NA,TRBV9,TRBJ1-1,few,TGTGCCAGCAGCGTAGCAACGGGGGGCGGTGAAGCTTTCTTT,CASSVATGGGEAFF
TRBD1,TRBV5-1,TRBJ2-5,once,TGCGCCAGCAGCTTAAGCGGAAGGGGGCTAGAGACCCAGTACTTC,CASSLSGRGLETQYF
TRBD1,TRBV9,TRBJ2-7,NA,TGTGCCAGCAGTAAAGGGGGCGACGAGCAGTACTTC,CASSKGGDEQYF
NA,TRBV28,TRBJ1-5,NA,TGTGCCAGCAGTTTCTCTTCCGGCAATCAGCCCCAGCATTTT,CASSFSSGNQPQHF
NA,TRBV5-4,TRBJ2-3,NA,TGTGCCAGCAGCTTTAGTCCTACGACAGATACGCAGTATTTT,CASSFSPTTDTQYF
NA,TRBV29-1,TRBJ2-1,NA,TGCAGCGTTGAGGTCCGGAGTGAGCAGTTCTTC,CSVEVRSEQFF
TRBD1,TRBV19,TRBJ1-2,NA,TGTGCCAGTAGCCTGGGCGGACAGGCAAACTATGGCTACACCTTC,CASSLGGQANYGYTF
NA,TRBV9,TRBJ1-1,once,TGTGCCAGCAGCGAGACCGCTCGTGGGGCCCAGAACACTGAAGCTTTCTTT,CASSETARGAQNTEAFF
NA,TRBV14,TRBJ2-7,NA,TGTGCCAGCGGCCAAGGACAGTCATTGGGCTACGAGCAGTACTTC,CASGQGQSLGYEQYF
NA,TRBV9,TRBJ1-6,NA,TGTGCCAGCAGCGTAGGAGGAAGGGGCTATAATTCACCCCTCCACTTT,CASSVGGRGYNSPLHF
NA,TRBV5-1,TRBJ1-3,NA,TGCGCCAGCAGCCCGGGGGGTGGGAACACCATATATTTT,CASSPGGGNTIYF
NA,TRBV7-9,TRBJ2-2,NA,TGTGCCAGCAGCTTAGTCACCGGGGTCACCGGGGAGCTGTTTTTT,CASSLVTGVTGELFF
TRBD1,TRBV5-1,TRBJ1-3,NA,TGCGCCAGCAGCTCAAACCCGGGACAGGCTGGGGACACCATATATTTT,CASSSNPGQAGDTIYF
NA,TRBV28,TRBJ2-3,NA,TGTGCCAGCAAGGTAGGAGGGAGGTCTAGCACAGATACGCAGTATTTT,CASKVGGRSSTDTQYF
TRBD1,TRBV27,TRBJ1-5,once,TGTGCCAGCACCCCTTTCTTTGACAGGGAGTATCAGCCCCAGCATTTT,CASTPFFDREYQPQHF